Listed below are T cell receptor beta chains from one sample, sequenced in a study of beta chain features in type 1 diabetes. Sequencing was performed with immunoSEQ multiplex PCR; in TCRdb, only in-frame clones are kept and a portion is missing. The sample records 600,000 to 700,000 clones, about an eighth being singletons. Sequencing input: naive CD4+ T cells from blood. The receptors come from a young man with type 1 diabetes. Both conserved end residues are part of each CDR3. D genes are given only for firm matches. Rows give clone size only sometimes, using once, few, many, or a class for an expanded clone.

cdr3_aa: CASRRDRYSPLHF
cdr3_nt: TGTGCCAGCCGCCGGGACAGATATTCACCCCTCCACTTT
d_call: TRBD1
j_call: TRBJ1-6
v_call: TRBV19
clone_size: NA

cdr3_aa: CASTSKPKGQRNTEAFF
cdr3_nt: TGTGCCAGCACCTCCAAACCTAAGGGACAGCGAAACACTGAAGCTTTCTTT
d_call: TRBD1
j_call: TRBJ1-1
v_call: TRBV11-2
clone_size: few

cdr3_aa: CASSLEAAGRGYGYTF
cdr3_nt: TGTGCCAGCAGCTTAGAGGCCGCGGGCCGTGGCTATGGCTACACCTTC
d_call: NA
j_call: TRBJ1-2
v_call: TRBV7-9
clone_size: few

cdr3_aa: CASSQARDRYNEQFF
cdr3_nt: TGTGCCAGCAGCCAAGCCCGGGACAGGTACAATGAGCAGTTCTTC
d_call: TRBD1
j_call: TRBJ2-1
v_call: TRBV14
clone_size: NA

cdr3_aa: CASSLRDRVSPLHF
cdr3_nt: TGTGCCAGCAGCCTCCGGGACAGGGTCTCACCCCTCCACTTT
d_call: TRBD1
j_call: TRBJ1-6
v_call: TRBV7-9
clone_size: many

cdr3_aa: CASRMGQGTHEQYF
cdr3_nt: TGCGCCAGCAGAATGGGACAGGGGACCCACGAGCAGTACTTC
d_call: TRBD1
j_call: TRBJ2-7
v_call: TRBV10-2
clone_size: NA

cdr3_aa: CASSLDSNQPQHF
cdr3_nt: TGTGCCAGCAGCTTAGATAGCAATCAGCCCCAGCATTTT
d_call: NA
j_call: TRBJ1-5
v_call: TRBV11-1
clone_size: NA

cdr3_aa: CASSYSMGRAYNEQFF
cdr3_nt: TGTGCCAGCAGTTACTCTATGGGCAGAGCCTACAATGAGCAGTTCTTC
d_call: NA
j_call: TRBJ2-1
v_call: TRBV6-6
clone_size: NA

cdr3_aa: CASSRALGDKNIQYF
cdr3_nt: TGTGCCAGCAGCCGGGCTTTAGGGGACAAAAACATTCAGTACTTC
d_call: NA
j_call: TRBJ2-4
v_call: TRBV27
clone_size: NA

cdr3_aa: CASSLGLTSTDTQYF
cdr3_nt: TGTGCCAGCAGCTTAGGCCTTACTAGCACAGATACGCAGTATTTT
d_call: NA
j_call: TRBJ2-3
v_call: TRBV7-9
clone_size: NA

cdr3_aa: CASTNPAESNYGYTF
cdr3_nt: TGTGCCAGTACCAATCCGGCAGAATCTAACTATGGCTACACCTTC
d_call: NA
j_call: TRBJ1-2
v_call: TRBV19
clone_size: NA

cdr3_aa: CASNKAGPDTQYF
cdr3_nt: TGTGCCAGCAATAAGGCAGGTCCCGATACGCAGTATTTT
d_call: NA
j_call: TRBJ2-3
v_call: TRBV9
clone_size: few

cdr3_aa: CASSRALGGAPLEQYF
cdr3_nt: TGTGCCAGCAGCAGAGCCCTCGGGGGCGCACCTTTGGAGCAGTACTTC
d_call: NA
j_call: TRBJ2-7
v_call: TRBV7-2
clone_size: NA

cdr3_aa: CASSQEFGPAGANVLTF
cdr3_nt: TGCGCCAGCAGCCAAGAATTTGGGCCGGCTGGGGCCAACGTCCTGACTTTC
d_call: NA
j_call: TRBJ2-6
v_call: TRBV4-3
clone_size: NA

cdr3_aa: CASSVQAMNTEAFF
cdr3_nt: TGTGCCAGCAGCGTACAGGCCATGAACACTGAAGCTTTCTTT
d_call: NA
j_call: TRBJ1-1
v_call: TRBV11-3
clone_size: few

cdr3_aa: CASGRGAGDTQYF
cdr3_nt: TGTGCCAGCGGCCGGGGGGCCGGGGATACGCAGTATTTT
d_call: NA
j_call: TRBJ2-3
v_call: TRBV7-2
clone_size: few

cdr3_aa: CASSQVLEGGYTF
cdr3_nt: TGTGCCAGCAGCCAGGTCTTGGAAGGCGGCTACACCTTC
d_call: NA
j_call: TRBJ1-2
v_call: TRBV7-2
clone_size: few

cdr3_aa: CASSLGTSGVSYEQYF
cdr3_nt: TGTGCCAGCAGCCTCGGGACTAGCGGGGTCTCCTACGAGCAGTACTTC
d_call: TRBD2
j_call: TRBJ2-7
v_call: TRBV7-9
clone_size: NA

cdr3_aa: CASSPGSRADNEQFF
cdr3_nt: TGTGCCAGCAGCCCAGGATCCAGAGCGGACAATGAGCAGTTCTTC
d_call: NA
j_call: TRBJ2-1
v_call: TRBV4-2
clone_size: NA

cdr3_aa: CASSASPGPLGGELFF
cdr3_nt: TGTGCCAGCAGTGCTTCCCCGGGACCGCTCGGCGGGGAGCTGTTTTTT
d_call: NA
j_call: TRBJ2-2
v_call: TRBV6-1
clone_size: few

cdr3_aa: CASSVGGGSSYNEQFF
cdr3_nt: TGTGCCAGCAGCGTAGGGGGAGGGAGCTCCTACAATGAGCAGTTCTTC
d_call: TRBD2
j_call: TRBJ2-1
v_call: TRBV9
clone_size: few

cdr3_aa: CASSSVLAKNIQYF
cdr3_nt: TGTGCCAGCAGCTCCGTTCTAGCCAAAAACATTCAGTACTTC
d_call: NA
j_call: TRBJ2-4
v_call: TRBV6-5
clone_size: NA

cdr3_aa: CASSKDRANSPLHF
cdr3_nt: TGTGCCAGCAGCAAGGACAGGGCTAATTCACCCCTCCACTTT
d_call: TRBD1
j_call: TRBJ1-6
v_call: TRBV7-9
clone_size: NA

cdr3_aa: CASSYSDSVKTQYF
cdr3_nt: TGTGCCAGCAGTTACTCTGATTCGGTGAAGACCCAGTACTTC
d_call: NA
j_call: TRBJ2-5
v_call: TRBV6-6
clone_size: NA

cdr3_aa: CASSLSGGGDTQYF
cdr3_nt: TGTGCCAGCAGCCTCTCCGGGGGCGGAGATACGCAGTATTTT
d_call: NA
j_call: TRBJ2-3
v_call: TRBV7-2
clone_size: NA

cdr3_aa: CAWSANRFGQPQHF
cdr3_nt: TGTGCCTGGAGTGCTAACAGGTTCGGGCAGCCCCAGCATTTT
d_call: NA
j_call: TRBJ1-5
v_call: TRBV30
clone_size: NA

cdr3_aa: CATSREAQGATDTQYF
cdr3_nt: TGTGCCACCAGCAGAGAGGCCCAGGGTGCCACAGATACGCAGTATTTT
d_call: NA
j_call: TRBJ2-3
v_call: TRBV15
clone_size: NA

cdr3_aa: CASSGQGGETQYF
cdr3_nt: TGTGCCAGCAGTGGACAGGGAGGCGAGACCCAGTACTTC
d_call: NA
j_call: TRBJ2-5
v_call: TRBV2
clone_size: NA

cdr3_aa: CASSLAVGPNTGELFF
cdr3_nt: TGTGCCAGCAGCTTAGCGGTCGGACCGAACACCGGGGAGCTGTTTTTT
d_call: NA
j_call: TRBJ2-2
v_call: TRBV7-8
clone_size: NA

cdr3_aa: CASSPTGVFDTQYF
cdr3_nt: TGTGCCAGCAGCCCCACGGGGGTTTTTGATACGCAGTATTTT
d_call: NA
j_call: TRBJ2-3
v_call: TRBV7-2
clone_size: NA

cdr3_aa: CASSLVGGPEETQYF
cdr3_nt: TGTGCCAGCAGCTTAGTGGGGGGGCCGGAGGAGACCCAGTACTTC
d_call: NA
j_call: TRBJ2-5
v_call: TRBV11-2
clone_size: few

cdr3_aa: CASGQALPRETQYF
cdr3_nt: TGTGCCAGCGGGCAGGCACTCCCGCGGGAGACCCAGTACTTC
d_call: NA
j_call: TRBJ2-5
v_call: TRBV9
clone_size: NA

cdr3_aa: CASTLDPTNSPLHF
cdr3_nt: TGTGCCAGCACCCTCGACCCAACCAATTCACCCCTCCACTTT
d_call: NA
j_call: TRBJ1-6
v_call: TRBV6-5
clone_size: NA

cdr3_aa: CASIGGAYTDTQYF
cdr3_nt: TGTGCCAGTATCGGGGGGGCCTACACAGATACGCAGTATTTT
d_call: TRBD2
j_call: TRBJ2-3
v_call: TRBV19
clone_size: few

cdr3_aa: CASSRPGTGFGANVLTF
cdr3_nt: TGTGCCAGCAGCCGTCCCGGGACAGGGTTTGGGGCCAACGTCCTGACTTTC
d_call: TRBD1
j_call: TRBJ2-6
v_call: TRBV4-2
clone_size: NA

cdr3_aa: CASSQETGDYGYTF
cdr3_nt: TGCGCCAGCAGCCAAGAGACGGGGGACTATGGCTACACCTTC
d_call: NA
j_call: TRBJ1-2
v_call: TRBV4-3
clone_size: few

cdr3_aa: CASSQDATSNQPQHF
cdr3_nt: TGCGCCAGCAGCCAAGATGCCACAAGCAATCAGCCCCAGCATTTT
d_call: NA
j_call: TRBJ1-5
v_call: TRBV4-3
clone_size: few

cdr3_aa: CSVDSQGGYGYTF
cdr3_nt: TGCAGCGTTGACTCACAGGGGGGGTATGGCTACACCTTC
d_call: TRBD1
j_call: TRBJ1-2
v_call: TRBV29-1
clone_size: NA

cdr3_aa: CASSHLDRDTEAFF
cdr3_nt: TGCGCCAGCAGCCATTTGGACAGGGACACTGAAGCTTTCTTT
d_call: TRBD1
j_call: TRBJ1-1
v_call: TRBV4-3
clone_size: NA

cdr3_aa: CASSPDREGEKLFF
cdr3_nt: TGTGCCAGCAGTCCGGACAGGGAGGGAGAAAAACTGTTTTTT
d_call: TRBD1
j_call: TRBJ1-4
v_call: TRBV7-9
clone_size: few

cdr3_aa: CASSSGTGGNQPQHF
cdr3_nt: TGTGCCAGCAGCTCCGGGACAGGGGGCAATCAGCCCCAGCATTTT
d_call: TRBD1
j_call: TRBJ1-5
v_call: TRBV7-9
clone_size: NA

cdr3_aa: CASSEGPANYEQYF
cdr3_nt: TGTGCCAGCAGTGAAGGTCCAGCCAACTACGAGCAGTACTTC
d_call: NA
j_call: TRBJ2-7
v_call: TRBV2
clone_size: few

cdr3_aa: CASSSGTSHYEQYF
cdr3_nt: TGTGCCAGTAGTTCTGGGACATCACACTACGAGCAGTACTTC
d_call: NA
j_call: TRBJ2-7
v_call: TRBV19
clone_size: NA

cdr3_aa: CASSPRGHFQETQYF
cdr3_nt: TGTGCCAGCAGTCCTAGAGGACATTTCCAAGAGACCCAGTACTTC
d_call: NA
j_call: TRBJ2-5
v_call: TRBV28
clone_size: NA